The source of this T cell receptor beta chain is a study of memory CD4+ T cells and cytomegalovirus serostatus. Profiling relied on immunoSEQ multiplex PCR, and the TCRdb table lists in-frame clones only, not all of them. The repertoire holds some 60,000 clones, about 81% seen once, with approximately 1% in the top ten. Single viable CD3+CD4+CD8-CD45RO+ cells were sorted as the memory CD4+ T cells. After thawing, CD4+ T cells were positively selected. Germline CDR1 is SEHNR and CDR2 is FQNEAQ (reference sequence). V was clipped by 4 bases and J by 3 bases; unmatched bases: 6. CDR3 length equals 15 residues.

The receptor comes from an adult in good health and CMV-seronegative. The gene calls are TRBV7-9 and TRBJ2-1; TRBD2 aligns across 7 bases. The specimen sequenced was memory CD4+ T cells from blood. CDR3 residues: CASSSLLANYNEQFF. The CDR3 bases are TGTGCCAGCAGCTCGTTACTAGCGAACTACAATGAGCAGTTCTTC.